The 22 T cell receptor beta chains below all came from one sample that was sequenced in a study of blood T cell repertoires in COVID-19. Only in-frame clones appear in the TCRdb table, and some are missing; sequencing was by immunoSEQ multiplex PCR. The sample carries 200,000 to 300,000 clones, around 80% recorded once. Material: peripheral blood. The source is a woman under 30 with acute or convalescent COVID-19.

The chain recombines TRBV5-6 with TRBJ2-1, with a tentative D call TRBD2 (5 bases). Germline CDR1 reads SGHDT; CDR2 reads YYEEEE. This CDR3 has 15 amino acids. Trimming shortened V by 0 bases and J by 0 bases, and 7 bases separated the two germline ends. The CDR3 nucleotides are TGTGCCAGCAGCTTGGGAGGGTACTCCTACAATGAGCAGTTCTTC. The encoded protein is CASSLGGYSYNEQFF.

The chain uses TRBV4-3 and TRBJ2-1; TRBD2 matches at 7 bases. J gave up 4 bases and V 1 base, and 7 bases lay outside the gene matches. The length of the CDR3 is 16 residues. From germline, CDR1 is LGHNA and CDR2 YSLEER. The CDR3 nucleotides are TGCGCCAGCAGCCAAGGTACGCGGGAGTTTTACAATGAGCAGTTCTTC. It specifies CASSQGTREFYNEQFF.

The rearrangement uses TRBV28 and TRBJ1-5, with 8 positions matching TRBD1. The length of the CDR3 is 13 residues. V was clipped by 6 bases and J by 7 bases; unmatched bases: 5. Germline CDR1 and CDR2: MDHEN and SYDVKM. Written as DNA, the CDR3 is TGTGCCAGCAGCCCCAGGGGGCTGCAGCCCCAGCATTTT. It codes for CASSPRGLQPQHF. Variable domain in full (rest from reference TRBV28 and TRBJ1-5): DVKVTQSSRYLVKRTGEKVFLECVQDMDHENMFWYRQDPGLGLRLIYFSYDVKMKEKGDIPEGYSVSREKKERFSLILESASTNQTSMYLCASSPRGLQPQHFGDGTRLSIL.

The chain couples TRBV9 to TRBJ2-3, with 14 nucleotides matching TRBD2. This CDR3 region has 17 residues. V shed 0 bases and J 5 bases; nucleotides not matched to a gene: 5. The germline gives CDR1 SGDLS, CDR2 YYNGEE. The CDR3 DNA sequence: TGTGCCAGCAGCGTAGCCCCCGGACTAGCGGGAGGAGATACGCAGTATTTT. This sequence encodes CASSVAPGLAGGDTQYF.

The chain links TRBV4-3 to TRBJ2-3; D might be TRBD1 (6 bases). In germline, CDR1 is LGHNA, CDR2 YSLEER. The CDR3 totals 17 residues. V lost 0 bases and J 2 bases, leaving 15 bases between the germline ends. CDR3 amino acids: CASSQESHRASTDTQYF. CDR3 bases: TGCGCCAGCAGCCAAGAAAGTCACAGGGCATCCACAGATACGCAGTATTTT.

J is TRBJ1-5 and V is TRBV13; 8 nucleotides agree with TRBD1. The trim removed 5 bases at V and 4 bases at J, leaving 7 bases unmatched. CDR1 and CDR2 from the germline V gene are PRHDT and FYEKMQ (reference sequence). The CDR3 is 15 amino acids. CDR3 DNA: TGTGCCAGCAGCAAAGGACAGGGATTGAATCAGCCCCAGCATTTT. It codes for CASSKGQGLNQPQHF.

The chain has TRBV19 and TRBJ1-1, with D possibly TRBD1 on 6 matching bases. Trimming stripped 7 bases from V and 1 base from J, with 16 bases between. Germline CDR1 LNHDA, CDR2 SQIVND (reference sequence). The CDR3 is 15 residues long. The CDR3 DNA reads as TGTGCCAGTAAATCGCAGGGGATGGAGAACACTGAAGCTTTCTTT. This translates into CASKSQGMENTEAFF. Combining the CDR3 with reference TRBV19 and TRBJ1-1 gives the whole variable domain DGGITQSPKYLFRKEGQNVTLSCEQNLNHDAMYWYRQDPGQGLRLIYYSQIVNDFQKGDIAEGYSVSREKKESFPLTVTSAQKNPTAFYLCASKSQGMENTEAFFGQGTRLTVV.

V gene TRBV7-2 combines with J gene TRBJ1-1, with D unclear. Trimming shortened V by 1 base and J by 8 bases, and 8 bases separated the two germline ends. The CDR3 contains 12 residues. CDR1 is SGHTA, CDR2 FQGNSA, per germline. The CDR3 is CASSLVREEAFF. The DNA of the CDR3 is TGTGCCAGCAGCTTAGTGAGAGAAGAAGCTTTCTTT.

The gene calls are TRBV19 and TRBJ2-2; D is possibly TRBD1 (6 bases). The V gene lost 3 bases and the J gene lost 2 bases, with 13 bases spanning the gap. From germline, CDR1 is LNHDA and CDR2 SQIVND (reference sequence). The CDR3 spans 16 residues. CDR3 bases: TGTGCCAGTAGTATCGGCCCCAGGGGTAACACCGGGGAGCTGTTTTTT. Translated, it gives CASSIGPRGNTGELFF.

The chain is built from TRBV7-9 and TRBJ1-1; D remains ambiguous. Trimming took 1 base from V and 0 from J, leaving 12 bases between them. The CDR3 consists of 16 residues. The V gene's germline CDR1 is SEHNR and CDR2 FQNEAQ (reference sequence). CDR3 nucleotide sequence: TGTGCCAGCAGCTTAGGGTCGCCAGTGATGAACACTGAAGCTTTCTTT. This translates into CASSLGSPVMNTEAFF.

V usage is TRBV19 and J usage is TRBJ1-5; 7 bases are a match to TRBD1. The CDR3 is made up of 13 amino acids. The ends lost 3 bases at V and 9 bases at J; junction bases unmatched: 5. Germline lookup yields CDR1 LNHDA and CDR2 SQIVND (reference sequence). CDR3 coding DNA: TGTGCCAGTAGTATGAAGGGGGCTGGGCCCCAGCATTTT. Amino acids: CASSMKGAGPQHF.

The chain combines TRBV28 with TRBJ2-5, with 10 bases identical to TRBD2. V dropped 3 bases and J dropped 1; count of bases not matched to a gene: 8. Per the germline V gene, CDR1 is MDHEN and CDR2 is SYDVKM. The CDR3 sequence is 17 residues long. The CDR3: CASSFSGLADSQETQYF. CDR3 bases: TGTGCCAGCAGTTTTTCAGGACTAGCGGACTCCCAAGAGACCCAGTACTTC.

This chain joins TRBV11-2 and TRBJ2-7; D unresolved. The CDR3 runs to 13 residues. Germline loops: CDR1 SGHAT, CDR2 FQNNGV. V was cut by 1 base and J by 5 bases, with 9 bases left in between. The DNA for the CDR3 is TGTGCCAGCAGCTTAGGGCCCCCGAACGAGCAGTACTTC. Protein sequence: CASSLGPPNEQYF.

This clone was observed a single time. The CDR3 spells CASSDRAYNEQFF. For the CDR3, the DNA is TGTGCCAGCAGTGACAGGGCTTACAATGAGCAGTTCTTC. The chain employs TRBV6-1 and TRBJ2-1; maybe TRBD1 (5 bases). This CDR3 region has 13 residues. Trimming shortened V by 3 bases and J by 4 bases, and 7 bases separated the two germline ends. Germline assignment: CDR1 MNHNS and CDR2 SASEGT.

This chain links TRBV7-8 with TRBJ2-1; no reliable D call. Germline CDR1 SGHVS, CDR2 FQNEAQ. The ends were cut back, 3 bases at V and 4 bases at J, with 7 bases in the middle. The CDR3 length is 13 residues. The CDR3 DNA reads as TGTGCCAGCAGCTTTGTGCGGTACAATGAGCAGTTCTTC. As protein: CASSFVRYNEQFF.

The chain employs TRBV15 and TRBJ2-7; perhaps TRBD1 as D (5 bases). This CDR3 region has 14 residues. V gave up 1 base and J gave up 7 bases, with 14 bases separating them. Per germline, CDR1 LNHNV and CDR2 YYDKDF (reference sequence). The CDR3 region is CATSRAGATWEQYF. For the CDR3, the DNA is TGTGCCACCAGCAGAGCTGGGGCCACCTGGGAGCAGTACTTC.

This clone turned up a few times. This chain links TRBV7-9 with TRBJ1-3; D not certain. The germline gives CDR1 SEHNR, CDR2 FQNEAQ (reference sequence). This CDR3 comprises 17 residues. V was pared by 1 base and J by 9 bases, with 22 bases between. In DNA, the CDR3 is TGTGCCAGCAGCTTAGTCGAGTATCCCAAAGTTCAAACCACCATATATTTT. The encoded protein is CASSLVEYPKVQTTIYF. Drawing the rest from reference TRBV7-9 and TRBJ1-3, the complete variable domain is DTGVSQNPRHKITKRGQNVTFRCDPISEHNRLYWYRQTLGQGPEFLTYFQNEAQLEKSRLLSDRFSAERPKGSFSTLEIQRTEQGDSAMYLCASSLVEYPKVQTTIYFGEGSWLTVV.

The chain carries TRBV24-1 and TRBJ1-6, with 7 bases identical to TRBD1. Germline trimming cut 11 bases from V and 8 bases from J; bases unmatched to any gene: 11. CDR1 KGHDR and CDR2 SFDVKD come from the germline V gene. The CDR3 spans 14 residues. CDR3 DNA: TGTGCCAAACCGGGACAGCCTAAGGATTCACCCCTCCACTTT. Residues: CAKPGQPKDSPLHF.

The chain links TRBV19 to TRBJ2-2; 8 bases agree with TRBD2. V dropped 3 bases and J dropped 0; count of bases not matched to a gene: 15. Germline CDR1 LNHDA, CDR2 SQIVND (reference sequence). The CDR3 is made up of 20 amino acids. The CDR3 bases are TGTGCCAGTAGTATGTATCTCCCGTTTAGCGGGGTTCCGAACACCGGGGAGCTGTTTTTT. Residues: CASSMYLPFSGVPNTGELFF.

The chain recombines TRBV3-1 (or the pseudogene TRBV3-2) with TRBJ2-1; the match to TRBD2 covers 10 bases. Germline lookup yields CDR1 LGHDT and CDR2 YNNKEL (reference sequence). The V and J ends lost 2 bases and 7 bases, in that order; junction bases with no gene match: 5. CDR3 length: 15 amino acids. The CDR3, as DNA: TGTGCCAGCAGCCAACCTAGCGGGAGAGTGAATGAGCAGTTCTTC. Translation gives CASSQPSGRVNEQFF.

The V gene is TRBV10-3, the J gene TRBJ2-5; maybe TRBD2 (5 bases). The length of the CDR3 is 14 residues. Between the trimmed V and J ends, which lost 5 bases and 0 bases, there was a span of 10 bases. Germline values: CDR1 ENHRY, CDR2 SYGVKD. Here the CDR3 DNA reads TGTGCCATCAGTAATACGGACTACCAAGAGACCCAGTACTTC. It specifies CAISNTDYQETQYF.

The V and J genes are TRBV4-2 and TRBJ2-1; 10 nucleotides align to TRBD2. Germline CDR1 LGHNA, CDR2 YNFKEQ. The V segment lost 4 bases and the J segment 9 bases; nucleotides outside the gene matches: 9. This CDR3 has 15 amino acids. The CDR3 protein is CASSPRPSGRGEQFF. CDR3 nucleotides: TGTGCCAGCAGCCCTCGTCCTAGCGGGAGAGGTGAGCAGTTCTTC.